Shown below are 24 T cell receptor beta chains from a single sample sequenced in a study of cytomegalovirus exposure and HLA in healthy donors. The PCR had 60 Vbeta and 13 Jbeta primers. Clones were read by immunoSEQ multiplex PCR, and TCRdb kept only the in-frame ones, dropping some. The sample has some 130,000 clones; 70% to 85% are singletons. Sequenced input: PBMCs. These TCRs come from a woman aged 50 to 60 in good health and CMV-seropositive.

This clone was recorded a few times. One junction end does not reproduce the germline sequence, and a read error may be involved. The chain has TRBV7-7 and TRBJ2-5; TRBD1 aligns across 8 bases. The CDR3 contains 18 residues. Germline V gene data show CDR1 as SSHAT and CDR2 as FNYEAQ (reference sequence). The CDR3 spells CASSLNSWRQGIKETQYF. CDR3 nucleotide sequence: TGTGCTAGCAGCTTAAATTCGTGGAGACAGGGGATCAAAGAGACCCAGTACTTC.

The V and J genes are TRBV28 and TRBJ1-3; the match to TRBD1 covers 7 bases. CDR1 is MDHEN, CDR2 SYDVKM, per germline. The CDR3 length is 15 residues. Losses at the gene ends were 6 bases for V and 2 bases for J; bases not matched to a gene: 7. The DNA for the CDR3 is TGTGCCAGCAGGGGGACAGTCCCCACTGGAAACACCATATATTTT. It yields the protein CASRGTVPTGNTIYF.

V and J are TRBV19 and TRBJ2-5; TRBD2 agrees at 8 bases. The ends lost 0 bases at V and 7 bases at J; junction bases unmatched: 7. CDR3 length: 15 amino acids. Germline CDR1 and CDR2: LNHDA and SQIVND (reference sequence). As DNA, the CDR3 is TGTGCCAGTAGTATAGATAGCGGGGCCCGAGGGACCCAGTACTTC. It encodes CASSIDSGARGTQYF.

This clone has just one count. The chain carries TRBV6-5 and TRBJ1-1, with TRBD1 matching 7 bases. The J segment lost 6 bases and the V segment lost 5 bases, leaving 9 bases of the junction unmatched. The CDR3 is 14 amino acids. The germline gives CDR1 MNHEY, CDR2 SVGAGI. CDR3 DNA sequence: TGTGCCAGCAGTCGAATCCGACAGGGTGCTGAAGCTTTCTTT. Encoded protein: CASSRIRQGAEAFF.

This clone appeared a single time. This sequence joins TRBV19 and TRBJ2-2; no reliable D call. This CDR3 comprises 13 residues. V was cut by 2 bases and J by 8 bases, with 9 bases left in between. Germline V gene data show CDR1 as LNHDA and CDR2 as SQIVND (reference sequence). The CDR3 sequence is CASSIYPEGELFF. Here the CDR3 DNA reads TGTGCCAGTAGTATATATCCTGAGGGGGAGCTGTTTTTT.

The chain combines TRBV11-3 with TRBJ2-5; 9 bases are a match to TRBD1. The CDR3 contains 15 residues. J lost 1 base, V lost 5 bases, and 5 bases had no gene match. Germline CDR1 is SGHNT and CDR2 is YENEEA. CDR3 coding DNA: TGTGCCAGCAGCCGAACAGGGGGCCCCCAAGAGACCCAGTACTTC. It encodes CASSRTGGPQETQYF.

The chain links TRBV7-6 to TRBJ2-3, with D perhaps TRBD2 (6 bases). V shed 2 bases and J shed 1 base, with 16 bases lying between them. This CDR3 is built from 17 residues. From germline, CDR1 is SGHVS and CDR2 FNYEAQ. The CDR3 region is CASSLSWGEPGTDTQYF. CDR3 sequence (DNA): TGTGCCAGCAGCTTATCCTGGGGGGAGCCGGGCACAGATACGCAGTATTTT.

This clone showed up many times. CDR3 DNA sequence: TGTGCCAGCAGTCGATATGGGGGCGCGTTCACTGAAGCTTTCTTT. This sequence encodes CASSRYGGAFTEAFF. J is TRBJ1-1 and V is TRBV28; D is perhaps TRBD1 (6 bases). The germline V gene encodes CDR1 MDHEN and CDR2 SYDVKM. Trimming pared 5 bases from V and 4 bases from J, leaving 17 bases between. There are 15 residues in the CDR3.

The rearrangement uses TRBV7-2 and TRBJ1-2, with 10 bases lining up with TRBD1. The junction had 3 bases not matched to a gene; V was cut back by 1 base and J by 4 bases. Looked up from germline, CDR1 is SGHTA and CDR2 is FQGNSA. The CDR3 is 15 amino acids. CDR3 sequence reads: CASSLGTGGIYGYTF. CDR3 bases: TGTGCCAGCAGCTTAGGGACAGGGGGGATCTATGGCTACACCTTC.

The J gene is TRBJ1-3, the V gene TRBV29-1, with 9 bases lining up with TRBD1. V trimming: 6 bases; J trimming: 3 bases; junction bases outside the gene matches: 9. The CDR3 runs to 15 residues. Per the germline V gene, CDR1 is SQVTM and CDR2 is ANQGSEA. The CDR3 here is CSVALQGAVGNTIYF. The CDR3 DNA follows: TGCAGCGTCGCGCTACAGGGGGCCGTTGGAAACACCATATATTTT.

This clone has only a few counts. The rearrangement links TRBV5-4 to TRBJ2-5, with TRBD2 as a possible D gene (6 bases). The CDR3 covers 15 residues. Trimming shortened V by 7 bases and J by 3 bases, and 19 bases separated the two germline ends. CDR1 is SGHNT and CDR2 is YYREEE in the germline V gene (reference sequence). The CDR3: CASFGALSGEETQYF. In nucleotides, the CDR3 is TGTGCCAGCTTCGGCGCCTTGTCGGGGGAAGAGACCCAGTACTTC. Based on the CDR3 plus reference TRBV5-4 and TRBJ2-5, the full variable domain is ETGVTQSPTHLIKTRGQQVTLRCSSQSGHNTVSWYQQALGQGPQFIFQYYREEENGRGNFPPRFSGLQFPNYSSELNVNALELDDSALYLCASFGALSGEETQYFGPGTRLLVL.

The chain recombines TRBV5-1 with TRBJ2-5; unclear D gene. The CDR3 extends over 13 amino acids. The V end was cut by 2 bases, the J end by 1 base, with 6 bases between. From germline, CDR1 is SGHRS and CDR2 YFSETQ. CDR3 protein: CASSFTSQETQYF. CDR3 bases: TGCGCCAGCAGCTTTACCAGCCAAGAGACCCAGTACTTC.

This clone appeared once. In DNA, the CDR3 is TGTGCCAGCAGTGAGGGAGCCACTGAAGCTTTCTTT. The encoded protein is CASSEGATEAFF. The rearrangement uses TRBV27 and TRBJ1-1, with D hard to call. Trimming cost V 5 bases and J 4 bases, with 8 bases left between them. Germline V CDR1 and CDR2: MNHEY, SMNVEV (reference sequence). This CDR3 is built from 12 residues.

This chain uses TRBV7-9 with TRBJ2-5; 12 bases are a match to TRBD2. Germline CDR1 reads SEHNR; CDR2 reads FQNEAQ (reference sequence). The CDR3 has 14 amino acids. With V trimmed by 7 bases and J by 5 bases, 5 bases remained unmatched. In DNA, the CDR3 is TGTGCCAGCAAAACTAGCGGGGGGCCGGAGACCCAGTACTTC. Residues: CASKTSGGPETQYF.

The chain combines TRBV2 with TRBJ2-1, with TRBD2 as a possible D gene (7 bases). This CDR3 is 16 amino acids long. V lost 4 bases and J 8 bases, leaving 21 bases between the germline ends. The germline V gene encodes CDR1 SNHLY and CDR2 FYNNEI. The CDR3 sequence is CASSGGVWGGSDEQFF. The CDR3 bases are TGTGCCAGCAGTGGGGGGGTGTGGGGGGGCAGCGATGAGCAGTTCTTC.

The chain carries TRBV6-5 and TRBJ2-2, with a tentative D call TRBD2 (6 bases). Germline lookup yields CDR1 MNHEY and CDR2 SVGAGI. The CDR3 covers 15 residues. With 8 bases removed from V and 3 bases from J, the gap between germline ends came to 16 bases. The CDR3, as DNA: TGTGCCAGCTTGCGGGGCACTATGCACACCGGGGAGCTGTTTTTT. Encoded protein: CASLRGTMHTGELFF.

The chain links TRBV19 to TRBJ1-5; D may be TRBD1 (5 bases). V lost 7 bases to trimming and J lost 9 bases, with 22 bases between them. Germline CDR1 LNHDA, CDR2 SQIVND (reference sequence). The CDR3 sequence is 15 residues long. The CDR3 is CASNGGAEVRSPQHF. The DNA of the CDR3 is TGTGCCAGTAACGGGGGAGCTGAAGTCCGTTCGCCCCAGCATTTT.

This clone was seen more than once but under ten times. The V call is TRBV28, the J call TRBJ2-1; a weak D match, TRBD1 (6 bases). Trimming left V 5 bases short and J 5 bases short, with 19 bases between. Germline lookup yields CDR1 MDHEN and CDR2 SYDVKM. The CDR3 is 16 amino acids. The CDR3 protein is CASSPQQGKANNEQFF. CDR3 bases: TGTGCCAGCAGTCCTCAACAGGGAAAGGCGAACAATGAGCAGTTCTTC.

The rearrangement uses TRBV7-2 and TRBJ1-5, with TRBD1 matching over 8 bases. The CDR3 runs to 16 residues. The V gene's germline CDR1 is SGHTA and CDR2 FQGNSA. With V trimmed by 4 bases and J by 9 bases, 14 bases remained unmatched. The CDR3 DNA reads TGTGCCAGCAGCTCTTCCTCCGGGACAGGCCTTCCGCCCCAGCATTTT. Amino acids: CASSSSSGTGLPPQHF.

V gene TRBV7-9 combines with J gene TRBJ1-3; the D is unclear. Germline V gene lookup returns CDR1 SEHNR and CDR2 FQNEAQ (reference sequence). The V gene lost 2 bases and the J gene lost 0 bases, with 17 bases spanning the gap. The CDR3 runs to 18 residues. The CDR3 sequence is CASSLFLISGSSGNTIYF. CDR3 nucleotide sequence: TGTGCCAGCAGCTTATTCTTGATCAGTGGGAGCTCTGGAAACACCATATATTTT. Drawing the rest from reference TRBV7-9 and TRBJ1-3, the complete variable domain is DTGVSQNPRHKITKRGQNVTFRCDPISEHNRLYWYRQTLGQGPEFLTYFQNEAQLEKSRLLSDRFSAERPKGSFSTLEIQRTEQGDSAMYLCASSLFLISGSSGNTIYFGEGSWLTVV.

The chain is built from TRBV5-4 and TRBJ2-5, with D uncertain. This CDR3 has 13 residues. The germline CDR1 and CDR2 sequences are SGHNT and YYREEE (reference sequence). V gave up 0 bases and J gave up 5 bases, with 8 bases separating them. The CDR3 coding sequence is TGTGCCAGCAGCTTGGGGCAGAGGGAGACCCAGTACTTC. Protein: CASSLGQRETQYF.

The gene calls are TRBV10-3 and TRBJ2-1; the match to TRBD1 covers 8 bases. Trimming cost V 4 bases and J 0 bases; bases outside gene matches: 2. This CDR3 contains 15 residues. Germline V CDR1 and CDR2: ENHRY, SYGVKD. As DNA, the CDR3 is TGTGCCATCAGTGTCCAGGGGGCCTCCTACAATGAGCAGTTCTTC. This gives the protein CAISVQGASYNEQFF.

The CDR3 nucleotides read TGTGCCAGCAGCTCCGGGCGTCGGGGGGAGCAGTACTTC. The encoded protein is CASSSGRRGEQYF. The V call is TRBV7-2, the J call TRBJ2-7; D is perhaps TRBD2 (6 bases). CDR1 and CDR2 from the germline V gene are SGHTA and FQGNSA. V dropped 4 bases and J dropped 7 bases, with 14 bases sitting between them. CDR3 size: 13 residues.

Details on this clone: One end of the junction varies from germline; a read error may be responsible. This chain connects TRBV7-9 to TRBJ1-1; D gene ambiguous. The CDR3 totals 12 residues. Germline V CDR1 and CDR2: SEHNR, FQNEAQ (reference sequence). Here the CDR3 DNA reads TGTTCCAGCAGCTTATCGAGAACTGAAGCTTTCTTT. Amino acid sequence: CSSSLSRTEAFF. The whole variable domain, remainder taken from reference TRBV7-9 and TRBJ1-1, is DTGVSQNPRHKITKRGQNVTFRCDPISEHNRLYWYRQTLGQGPEFLTYFQNEAQLEKSRLLSDRFSAERPKGSFSTLEIQRTEQGDSAMYLCSSSLSRTEAFFGQGTRLTVV.